These 26 T cell receptor beta chains were sequenced from one sample in a study of blood T cell repertoires in COVID-19. Repertoires were generated with immunoSEQ multiplex PCR, while TCRdb's copy carries only in-frame clones and drops some. The sample carries 200,000 to 250,000 clones, about 90% recorded once. Sequences were obtained from PBMCs or T cells enriched from blood (not recorded which). These receptors all come from a man in his thirties or forties who had recovered from COVID-19.

The chain recombines TRBV9 with TRBJ1-3; D call uncertain. CDR3 length: 11 residues. Germline V gene sequence: CDR1 SGDLS, CDR2 YYNGEE. V was trimmed by 4 bases and J by 4 bases, leaving 3 bases between them. The CDR3 coding sequence is TGTGCCAGCAGCCCAGGAAACACCATATATTTT. Its protein is CASSPGNTIYF. Full variable domain (remainder filled in from reference TRBV9 and TRBJ1-3): DSGVTQTPKHLITATGQRVTLRCSPRSGDLSVYWYQQSLDQGLQFLIQYYNGEERAKGNILERFSAQQFPDLHSELNLSSLELGDSALYFCASSPGNTIYFGEGSWLTVV.

This clone was observed a handful of times. This rearrangement joins TRBV10-3 to TRBJ1-2; TRBD1 agrees at 11 bases. V shed 6 bases, J shed 3 bases, and the junction held 6 bases outside the gene matches. The germline V gene encodes CDR1 ENHRY and CDR2 SYGVKD. The CDR3 length is 15 residues. This CDR3 is CAISKGQGADYGYTF. The CDR3, as DNA: TGTGCCATCAGCAAAGGACAGGGGGCGGACTATGGCTACACCTTC.

J is TRBJ2-3 and V is TRBV10-3; 9 nucleotides line up with TRBD2. The CDR3 extends over 14 amino acids. The J segment lost 4 bases and the V segment lost 7 bases, leaving 6 bases of the junction unmatched. CDR1 and CDR2 from the germline V gene are ENHRY and SYGVKD. This CDR3 is CAINGGGAADTQYF. The DNA for the CDR3 is TGTGCCATCAACGGCGGGGGGGCCGCAGATACGCAGTATTTT.

This clone showed up just once. Germline is not matched at one junction end, which may reflect a read error. The chain recombines TRBV20-1 with TRBJ2-7; TRBD1 aligns across 7 bases. CDR1 DFQATT and CDR2 SNEGSKA come from the germline V gene (reference sequence). This CDR3 has 11 residues. This CDR3 reads CSAPRGGTGVF. As DNA, the CDR3 is TGCAGTGCCCCGAGAGGGGGCACAGGGGTCTTC.

The chain employs TRBV28 and TRBJ2-2; 12 bases align to TRBD2. The CDR3 loop spans 16 amino acids. Per the germline V gene, CDR1 is MDHEN and CDR2 is SYDVKM. V lost 5 bases, J lost 6 bases, and 7 bases stayed unmatched. CDR3 loop: CASSPRLAGASGELFF. The CDR3 nucleotides are TGTGCCAGCAGTCCCCGACTAGCGGGAGCTTCCGGGGAGCTGTTTTTT.

This clone was detected only a few times. The V gene is TRBV27, the J gene TRBJ2-1; 9 nucleotides match TRBD2. V was clipped by 0 bases and J by 4 bases; unmatched bases: 13. The CDR3 loop spans 19 amino acids. Per the germline V gene, CDR1 is MNHEY and CDR2 is SMNVEV (reference sequence). CDR3: CASSLSAGGASLRYNEQFF. The CDR3 coding sequence is TGTGCCAGCAGTTTATCGGCGGGAGGGGCGAGCCTTCGGTACAATGAGCAGTTCTTC.

This sequence joins TRBV27 and TRBJ2-3; the match to TRBD2 covers 11 bases. The CDR3 covers 18 residues. V was clipped by 2 bases and J by 4 bases; unmatched bases: 11. Germline CDR1 and CDR2: MNHEY and SMNVEV (reference sequence). The CDR3 nucleotides are TGTGCCAGCAGTTTAGATCTCCCACTAGCGGGAGCCCCAGATACGCAGTATTTT. Its protein product is CASSLDLPLAGAPDTQYF.

There are a few counts of this clone. The V and J genes are TRBV5-6 and TRBJ1-5; D unresolved. This CDR3 comprises 14 residues. Trimming took 3 bases from V and 4 from J, leaving 11 bases between them. CDR1 is SGHDT and CDR2 is YYEEEE in the germline V gene. The CDR3 protein is CASSSQAGNQPQHF. CDR3 sequence (DNA): TGTGCCAGCAGCTCCCAGGCCGGAAATCAGCCCCAGCATTTT.

The J gene is TRBJ2-7, the V gene TRBV18; weak D call: TRBD1 (6 bases). CDR1 and CDR2 (germline): KGHSH, LQKENI. Trimming removed 8 bases at V and 4 bases at J, with 18 bases between. This CDR3 has 14 amino acids. CDR3 nucleotide sequence: TGTGCCAGCGCGCAAGGACAGACCGGTTACGAGCAGTACTTC. It yields the protein CASAQGQTGYEQYF.

V and J are TRBV5-1 and TRBJ2-3, with 7 bases matching TRBD2. The CDR3 length is 17 residues. Germline loops: CDR1 SGHRS, CDR2 YFSETQ. V lost 2 bases, J lost 0 bases, and 9 bases stayed unmatched. Written as DNA, the CDR3 is TGCGCCAGCAGCTTAAGTTATAGCGGGTCTAGCACAGATACGCAGTATTTT. It codes for CASSLSYSGSSTDTQYF.

The J gene is TRBJ2-7, the V gene TRBV28; TRBD2 aligns across 10 bases. The CDR3 contains 15 residues. With 2 bases clipped from V and 2 bases from J, the junction kept 3 bases outside the gene matches. CDR1 MDHEN and CDR2 SYDVKM come from the germline V gene. CDR3 amino acids: CASSLRTSGTYEQYF. DNA of the CDR3: TGTGCCAGCAGTTTACGCACTAGCGGGACCTACGAGCAGTACTTC. The variable domain in full, completed from reference TRBV28 and TRBJ2-7, reads DVKVTQSSRYLVKRTGEKVFLECVQDMDHENMFWYRQDPGLGLRLIYFSYDVKMKEKGDIPEGYSVSREKKERFSLILESASTNQTSMYLCASSLRTSGTYEQYFGPGTRLTVT.

The table lists this clone with a count of one. The chain joins TRBV25-1 to TRBJ2-2; no definite D call. Trimming removed 2 bases at V and 6 bases at J, with 10 bases between. Germline-derived CDR1 and CDR2 are MGHDK and SYGVNS. This CDR3 is built from 14 residues. The DNA of the CDR3 is TGTGCCAGCAGTGAAATCGGTTTGGCCGGGGAGCTGTTTTTT. Protein: CASSEIGLAGELFF.

The chain couples TRBV30 to TRBJ1-2; no definite D call. The CDR3 is 13 residues long. Germline CDR1 and CDR2: GTSNPN and SVGIG (reference sequence). V was shortened by 0 bases and J by 4 bases, with 9 bases between the two germline ends. CDR3 nucleotides: TGTGCCTGGAGTGTACTTGAGAGCTATGGCTACACCTTC. Translated: CAWSVLESYGYTF.

Details on this clone: The same CDR3 also results from other DNA sequences found in this sample. The chain employs TRBV7-3 and TRBJ1-1; possible D gene TRBD1, 6 bases. CDR1 and CDR2 from the germline V gene are SGHTA and FQGTGA. Between the trimmed V and J ends, which lost 5 bases and 2 bases, there was a span of 9 bases. There are 13 residues in the CDR3. Here the CDR3 reads CASSRQANTEAFF. The CDR3 bases are TGTGCCAGCAGCCGACAGGCTAACACTGAAGCTTTCTTT.

The chain couples TRBV14 to TRBJ2-1; the match to TRBD2 covers 12 bases. V lost 4 bases and J lost 8; bases outside the gene matches: 3. Germline V gene sequence: CDR1 SGHDN, CDR2 FVKESK. The CDR3 consists of 14 residues. CDR3 region: CASSLTSGSDEQFF. The CDR3 DNA sequence: TGTGCCAGCAGCCTGACTAGCGGGAGCGATGAGCAGTTCTTC.

The chain couples TRBV6-5 to TRBJ2-7, with D possibly being TRBD2 (6 bases). V lost 2 bases, J lost 3 bases, and 17 bases lay in between. This CDR3 has 16 residues. The germline V gene has CDR1 MNHEY and CDR2 SVGAGI. The CDR3 nucleotides read TGTGCCAGCAGTTACCCTCCCGGGACTTATGGCTACGAGCAGTACTTC. Translating it yields CASSYPPGTYGYEQYF.

V gene TRBV3-1 (or the pseudogene TRBV3-2) combines with J gene TRBJ2-7; 11 bases agree with TRBD2. CDR1 is LGHDT, CDR2 YNNKEL, per germline (reference sequence). The CDR3 contains 15 residues. V was pared by 3 bases and J by 4 bases, with 5 bases of the junction left unmatched. CDR3 sequence reads: CASSQWGTSGYEQYF. CDR3 bases: TGTGCCAGCAGCCAGTGGGGGACTAGCGGTTACGAGCAGTACTTC.

J is TRBJ1-5 and V is TRBV30, with 7 bases lining up with TRBD1. Germline V CDR1 and CDR2: GTSNPN, SVGIG (reference sequence). Trimming at V came to 1 base and at J to 7 bases, leaving 4 bases not matched to a gene. The CDR3 has 13 residues. The CDR3 DNA is TGTGCCTGGAGTGGGCAGGGGGACCAGCCCCAGCATTTT. The encoded protein is CAWSGQGDQPQHF.

The chain carries TRBV24-1 and TRBJ2-7, with D tentatively TRBD1 (5 bases). This CDR3 comprises 13 residues. The ends were cut back, 12 bases at V and 2 bases at J, with 16 bases in the middle. Germline V gene sequence: CDR1 KGHDR, CDR2 SFDVKD. CDR3 DNA: TGTGCCTCCACAGGTCCTGGAACCTACGAGCAGTACTTC. It encodes CASTGPGTYEQYF.

V usage is TRBV5-1 and J usage is TRBJ2-5, with D maybe TRBD2 (5 bases). The CDR3 length is 13 residues. V was pared by 4 bases and J by 1 base, with 8 bases between. The germline gives CDR1 SGHRS, CDR2 YFSETQ. CDR3 sequence (DNA): TGCGCCAGCAGCGAGGGAATCCAAGAGACCCAGTACTTC. The encoded protein is CASSEGIQETQYF.

This sequence joins TRBV5-1 and TRBJ1-2; 8 bases fit TRBD1. This CDR3 region has 16 residues. Germline loops: CDR1 SGHRS, CDR2 YFSETQ. J gave up 3 bases and V 4 bases, and 11 bases lay outside the gene matches. The CDR3 region is CASSPSTGVNYYGYTF. The CDR3 DNA sequence: TGCGCCAGCAGCCCCTCGACAGGGGTCAACTACTATGGCTACACCTTC.

The gene calls are TRBV7-3 and TRBJ2-2; D is perhaps TRBD2 (5 bases). Germline CDR1 reads SGHTA; CDR2 reads FQGTGA. V lost 5 bases and J lost 5, with 9 bases in between. The CDR3 length is 13 residues. CDR3 in amino acids: CASSRTVTGELFF. Here the CDR3 DNA reads TGTGCCAGCAGCCGGACTGTAACCGGGGAGCTGTTTTTT.

The chain combines TRBV7-8 with TRBJ2-5, with 7 bases fitting TRBD2. Germline CDR1 reads SGHVS; CDR2 reads FQNEAQ. J was trimmed by 2 bases and V by 0 bases; bases with no gene match: 3. The CDR3 loop spans 15 amino acids. The CDR3 DNA reads TGTGCCAGCAGCTTAGCGGGAGGGCGACAAGAGACCCAGTACTTC. Its translation: CASSLAGGRQETQYF.

This chain links TRBV5-1 with TRBJ2-3, with TRBD1 identical over 8 bases. V trimming: 4 bases; J trimming: 4 bases; junction bases outside the gene matches: 8. This CDR3 has 15 amino acids. Germline loops: CDR1 SGHRS, CDR2 YFSETQ. The DNA of the CDR3 is TGCGCCAGCAGCCCTGGACAGGGAAGGGCAGATACGCAGTATTTT. Its protein is CASSPGQGRADTQYF.

The gene calls are TRBV27 and TRBJ1-4, with 10 nucleotides matching TRBD1. V was clipped by 6 bases and J by 8 bases; unmatched bases: 9. CDR3 length: 15 residues. From germline, CDR1 is MNHEY and CDR2 SMNVEV (reference sequence). This CDR3 reads CASRDPGQGKEKLFF. The DNA of the CDR3 is TGTGCCAGCAGGGACCCGGGACAGGGGAAAGAAAAACTGTTTTTT.

J is TRBJ2-7 and V is TRBV19; the match to TRBD1 covers 7 bases. Germline CDR1 LNHDA, CDR2 SQIVND (reference sequence). V trimming: 5 bases; J trimming: 4 bases; junction bases outside the gene matches: 8. The CDR3 spans 14 residues. The DNA of the CDR3 is TGTGCCAGTAGTTATGGGACAGCTGGTTACGAGCAGTACTTC. Its translation is CASSYGTAGYEQYF.